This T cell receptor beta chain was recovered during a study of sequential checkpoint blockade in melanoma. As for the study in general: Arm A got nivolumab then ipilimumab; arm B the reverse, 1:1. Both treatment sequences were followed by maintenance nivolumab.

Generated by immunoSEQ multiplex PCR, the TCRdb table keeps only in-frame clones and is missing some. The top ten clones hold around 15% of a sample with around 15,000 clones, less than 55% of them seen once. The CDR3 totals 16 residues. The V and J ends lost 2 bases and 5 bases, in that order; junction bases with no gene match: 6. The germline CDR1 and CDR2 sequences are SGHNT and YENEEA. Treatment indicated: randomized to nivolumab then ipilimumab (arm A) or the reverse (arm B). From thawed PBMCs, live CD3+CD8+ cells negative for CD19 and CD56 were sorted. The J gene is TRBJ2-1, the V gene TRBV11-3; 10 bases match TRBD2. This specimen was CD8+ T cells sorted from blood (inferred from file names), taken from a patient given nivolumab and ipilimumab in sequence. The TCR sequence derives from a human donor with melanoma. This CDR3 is CASSLYLAGDHNEQFF. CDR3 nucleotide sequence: TGTGCCAGCAGCTTATACCTAGCGGGAGACCACAATGAGCAGTTCTTC.